This TCR beta chain was obtained from a study of CD8 T cells in Susac syndrome. The CDR3 runs to 16 residues. The V gene end was trimmed by 6 bases and the J gene end by 4 bases; junction bases not matched to a gene: 13. This clonotype was picked up one time. Sequencing of TCR beta was carried out in blood CD8+ and CD4+ T cells. RNA totalling 0.5 to 1 ug underwent reverse transcription with random hexamers. The immunoSEQ assay covered 54 Vbeta and 13 Jbeta segments for CDR3. TCRdb called the immunoSEQ multiplex PCR reads again in MiXCR, with one record for every CDR3 protein. Among roughly 140,000 distinct CDR3 sequences, roughly 95% were seen once, and the ten largest hold 0.16%.

Sequenced: CD4+ T cells from PBMCs. The chain recombines TRBV12-3 or TRBV12-4 with TRBJ1-2; 8 nucleotides match TRBD1. This clonotype was sampled from a human donor with Susac syndrome. In nucleotides, the CDR3 is TGTGCCAGCAGCTACGGGACAGGTGAATACGTCTATGGCTACACCTTC. This translates into CASSYGTGEYVYGYTF.